This record looks at one T cell receptor beta chain sequence and its context. Using immunoSEQ multiplex PCR, the repertoire was profiled, and TCRdb retains in-frame clones only, with some absent. Of approximately 82,000 clones in the sample, about 90% were seen once. This specimen comes from a study of glioma-infiltrating T cells after dendritic cell vaccination. Study-wide context: Glioblastoma patients came from Phase I and II dendritic cell vaccination trials.

J gave up 5 bases and V 10 bases, and 17 bases lay outside the gene matches. The germline CDR1 and CDR2 sequences are LNHDA and SQIVND (reference sequence). This CDR3 contains 15 residues. The specimen comprised blood, sampled before dendritic cell vaccination. This receptor was taken from a human donor with glioblastoma. The chain employs TRBV19 and TRBJ2-7, with TRBD2 matching over 7 bases. CDR3 loop: CATRPWAGDIHEQYF. The CDR3 DNA is TGTGCCACGCGTCCCTGGGCGGGAGATATCCACGAGCAGTACTTC.